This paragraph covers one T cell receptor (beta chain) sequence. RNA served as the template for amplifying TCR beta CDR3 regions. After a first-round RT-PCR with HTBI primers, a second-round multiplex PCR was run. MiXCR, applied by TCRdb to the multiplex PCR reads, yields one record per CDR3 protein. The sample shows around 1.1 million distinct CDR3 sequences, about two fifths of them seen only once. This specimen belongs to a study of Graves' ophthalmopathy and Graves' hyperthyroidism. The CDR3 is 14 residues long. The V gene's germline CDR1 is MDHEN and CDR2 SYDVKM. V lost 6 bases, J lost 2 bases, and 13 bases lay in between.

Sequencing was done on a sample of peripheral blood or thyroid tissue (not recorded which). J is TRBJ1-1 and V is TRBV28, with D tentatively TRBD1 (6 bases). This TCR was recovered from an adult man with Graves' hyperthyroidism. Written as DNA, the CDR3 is TGTGCCAGCAGGGAGGGGGGCGCAAACACTGAAGCTTTCTTT. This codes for CASREGGANTEAFF.